Given below is one T cell receptor (beta chain) in context. Its specific antigen is unknown. Qualities for individual bases were not recorded, and no much larger clone is one base off. From the cysteine up to the phenylalanine, the CDR3 has a length of 12 residues. Of all the DNA, just the CDR3 is kept, 36 bases in frame from base 1. In the germline V gene, CDR1 corresponds to MNHEY and CDR2 to SVGAGI. Trimming leaves V shorter by 8 bases and J shorter by 6 bases, with the junction holding 3 bases beyond the gene matches. This specimen belongs to a study of brain T cells in children with intractable seizures (dated by TCRdb to about 2021). For the study in its entirety: A NanoString immunology panel was first used to screen resected brain tissue from nearly 55 pediatric epilepsy surgery cases for immune gene transcripts. Of the roughly 12 selected surgery cases, pre-surgery blood was also sequenced for eight, so four had brain tissue only.

The immunoSEQ assay was applied to genomic DNA to generate the TCR beta chain sequences. As for the original processing: CDR3 sequences that did not begin with the conserved framework cysteine at position 104 were removed by hand. To get clonality, the normalized Shannon's Diversity Index was subtracted from one, giving values from 0 (maximal diversity) to 1 (oligoclonal). Chi-squared comparison-of-proportions tests assessed whether the same CDR3 differed in frequency between samples, such as brain versus blood. Public clonotypes were identified by searching immuneACCESS, and similarity to known antiviral clonotypes was assessed with the VDJdb browser. Here the immuneACCESS table is served through TCRdb, limited to in-frame sequences with V and J called. Missing clones are a known gap in these copies; in checked studies unresolved V genes cover under half, and the rest lacks a known reason. The V and J calls and clone size were taken over from that table, and D and trimming were inferred from the DNA. The sample table records 340,000 or so clones; 85% to 95% of these occur just once. The ten largest clones represent around 6% of the sample.

This specimen's time point label, interpreted: blood from clinic visit 5 months post-surgery; TSC patient then seizure free. The surgery cases showing the highest brain T cell transcript signatures were chosen for TCR beta chain sequencing of brain tissue and, when available, of blood. Patients had been treated with at least one anti-epileptic drug before surgery. The TCR-sequenced patients were children whose drug-resistant epilepsy was caused by tuberous sclerosis complex, focal cortical dysplasia, Rasmussen encephalitis or hemimegalencephaly. Bulk genomic DNA was extracted from unsorted brain tissue and whole blood with the Monarch genomic DNA purification kit. Here is what the overall study found, with its caveats: Because pre- and post-surgery blood were sequenced to different depths, clones absent from the pre-surgery sample may reflect undersampling. Viral specificity was inferred only from CDR3 sequence similarity, and patients' HCMV serostatus was unknown.

This receptor was obtained from a boy younger than two with tuberous sclerosis and intractable seizures. The sequence links TRBV6-5 to TRBJ1-5, and TRBD1 aligns with 8 junction nucleotides. The material sequenced was peripheral blood, taken more than 4 months after surgery. In nucleotides, the sequence is TGTGCCAGCGGACAGGGAACTCAGCCCCAGCATTTT. Its protein reads: CASGQGTQPQHF.